Below are 15 T cell receptor beta chains sequenced from a single sample in a study of T cell responses to AZD1222 COVID-19 vaccine. Only in-frame clones appear in the TCRdb table, and some are missing; sequencing was by immunoSEQ multiplex PCR. The repertoire holds roughly 84,000 clones, with 87% as singletons. The sample in question was peripheral blood, obtained on day 0 of AZD1222 vaccination. These receptors all stem from an adult in good health.

There are a few counts of this clone. V is TRBV19 and J is TRBJ1-1; D might be TRBD1 (5 bases). Per the germline V gene, CDR1 is LNHDA and CDR2 is SQIVND (reference sequence). CDR3 size: 13 residues. V dropped 8 bases and J dropped 0 bases, with 10 bases sitting between them. CDR3 in amino acids: CASSTVLNTEAFF. DNA of the CDR3: TGTGCCAGTTCGACAGTGTTGAACACTGAAGCTTTCTTT.

This sequence joins TRBV6-5 and TRBJ1-1, with D possibly matching TRBD1 (5 bases). Trimming shortened V by 8 bases and J by 2 bases, and 12 bases separated the two germline ends. The CDR3 runs to 13 residues. Germline V CDR1 and CDR2: MNHEY, SVGAGI. The CDR3 sequence is CASGARGNTEAFF. For the CDR3, the DNA is TGTGCCAGCGGGGCCCGAGGTAACACTGAAGCTTTCTTT.

This chain links TRBV7-9 with TRBJ2-1; D is unclear. Germline CDR1 reads SEHNR; CDR2 reads FQNEAQ (reference sequence). V was shortened by 2 bases and J by 5 bases, with 7 bases between the two germline ends. The CDR3 is 13 amino acids. Here the CDR3 DNA reads TGTGCCAGCAGCTTATTTCTAGACAATGAGCAGTTCTTC. Its protein is CASSLFLDNEQFF.

The rearrangement uses TRBV3-1 (or the pseudogene TRBV3-2) and TRBJ2-7, with D possibly matching TRBD1 (6 bases). CDR3 length equals 14 residues. Germline values: CDR1 LGHDT, CDR2 YNNKEL (reference sequence). V lost 4 bases, J lost 6 bases, and 16 bases lay in between. CDR3 coding DNA: TGTGCCAGCAGCCCCACCGGGACAAGCCTCGAGCAGTACTTC. Translating it yields CASSPTGTSLEQYF.

This chain joins TRBV5-1 and TRBJ2-5; 8 nucleotides agree with TRBD2. Germline V lookup: CDR1 SGHRS, CDR2 YFSETQ. The CDR3 consists of 14 residues. V lost 2 bases and J lost 4; bases outside the gene matches: 4. The CDR3 bases are TGCGCCAGCAGCTTAGCGGGAGATGGAGAGACCCAGTACTTC. Protein sequence: CASSLAGDGETQYF.

This chain joins TRBV7-2 and TRBJ1-1; D not certain. In germline, CDR1 is SGHTA, CDR2 FQGNSA. The V and J ends lost 3 bases and 6 bases respectively, with 11 bases between them. This CDR3 has 13 amino acids. Here the CDR3 DNA reads TGTGCCAGCAGCTTTCGTCGGGAGGCTGAAGCTTTCTTT. This codes for CASSFRREAEAFF.

This clone was counted a single time. This chain connects TRBV4-2 to TRBJ1-5, with a weak D call TRBD1 (6 bases). The length of the CDR3 is 16 residues. The germline V gene encodes CDR1 LGHNA and CDR2 YNFKEQ. The germline V and J ends were trimmed by 0 bases and 0 bases, with 9 bases remaining between them. This CDR3 reads CASSQDLGGSNQPQHF. The CDR3 DNA reads as TGTGCCAGCAGCCAAGATCTAGGGGGTAGCAATCAGCCCCAGCATTTT.

The chain employs TRBV9 and TRBJ2-1; the D is unclear. V lost 0 bases to trimming and J lost 3 bases, with 10 bases between them. CDR1 is SGDLS, CDR2 YYNGEE, per germline. The CDR3 extends over 15 amino acids. CDR3 protein: CASSVDSYGYNEQFF. The CDR3 DNA is TGTGCCAGCAGCGTAGATAGCTACGGCTACAATGAGCAGTTCTTC. Combining the CDR3 with reference TRBV9 and TRBJ2-1 gives the whole variable domain DSGVTQTPKHLITATGQRVTLRCSPRSGDLSVYWYQQSLDQGLQFLIQYYNGEERAKGNILERFSAQQFPDLHSELNLSSLELGDSALYFCASSVDSYGYNEQFFGPGTRLTVL.

With regard to this clone: Relative to the germline gene, one junction end is altered; a read error may explain this. The J gene is TRBJ2-7, the V gene TRBV6-1; D uncertain. The CDR3 contains 12 residues. CDR1 MNHNS and CDR2 SASEGT come from the germline V gene. CDR3 in amino acids: CASNERTYEQYF. The CDR3 DNA reads TGTGCCAGCAATGAAAGGACCTACGAGCAGTACTTC.

This rearrangement joins TRBV5-4 to TRBJ2-4, with 7 bases fitting TRBD1. The CDR3 totals 16 residues. CDR1 is SGHNT, CDR2 YYREEE, per germline (reference sequence). V shed 4 bases, J shed 0 bases, and the junction held 7 bases outside the gene matches. DNA of the CDR3: TGTGCCAGCAGCAACCCGGGACAGCTAGCCAAAAACATTCAGTACTTC. Translation: CASSNPGQLAKNIQYF.

The chain carries TRBV28 and TRBJ2-3; 15 bases match TRBD2. V shed 10 bases and J 3 bases; nucleotides not matched to a gene: 5. Germline V CDR1 and CDR2: MDHEN, SYDVKM. CDR3 length: 15 residues. This chain's CDR3 is CATGLAGGKTDTQYF. In DNA form, the CDR3 reads TGTGCCACCGGACTAGCGGGAGGGAAGACAGATACGCAGTATTTT.

This clone was found a few times. This chain links TRBV7-2 with TRBJ1-2, with unresolved D. V was clipped by 5 bases and J by 4 bases, with 11 bases between them. In germline, CDR1 is SGHTA, CDR2 FQGNSA. The CDR3 loop spans 13 amino acids. CDR3 sequence (DNA): TGTGCCAGCAGCCAAGGAGGGTTCTATGGCTACACCTTC. It yields the protein CASSQGGFYGYTF.

The rearrangement joins TRBV9 to TRBJ1-1; D is ambiguous. Between the trimmed V and J ends, which lost 3 bases and 11 bases, there was a span of 17 bases. The germline V gene encodes CDR1 SGDLS and CDR2 YYNGEE. The CDR3 is 13 amino acids. The CDR3 here is CASSAVEPGSAFF. The CDR3 DNA follows: TGTGCCAGCAGCGCAGTAGAGCCGGGTAGCGCTTTCTTT.

The chain combines TRBV30 with TRBJ1-3, with D uncertain. V was cut by 0 bases and J by 6 bases, with 12 bases left in between. Germline assignment: CDR1 GTSNPN and CDR2 SVGIG (reference sequence). This CDR3 is built from 14 residues. The DNA for the CDR3 is TGTGCCTGGAGTGTGTTACTTTCCGCAAACACCATATATTTT. Translation gives CAWSVLLSANTIYF.

The chain combines TRBV5-1 with TRBJ2-5; D uncertain. Trimming removed 2 bases from V and 7 bases from J, with 15 bases in between. The CDR3 is 14 residues long. From germline, CDR1 is SGHRS and CDR2 YFSETQ. The CDR3 here is CASSLGSADGTQYF. The CDR3 DNA sequence: TGCGCCAGCAGCTTAGGTTCCGCTGATGGGACCCAGTACTTC.